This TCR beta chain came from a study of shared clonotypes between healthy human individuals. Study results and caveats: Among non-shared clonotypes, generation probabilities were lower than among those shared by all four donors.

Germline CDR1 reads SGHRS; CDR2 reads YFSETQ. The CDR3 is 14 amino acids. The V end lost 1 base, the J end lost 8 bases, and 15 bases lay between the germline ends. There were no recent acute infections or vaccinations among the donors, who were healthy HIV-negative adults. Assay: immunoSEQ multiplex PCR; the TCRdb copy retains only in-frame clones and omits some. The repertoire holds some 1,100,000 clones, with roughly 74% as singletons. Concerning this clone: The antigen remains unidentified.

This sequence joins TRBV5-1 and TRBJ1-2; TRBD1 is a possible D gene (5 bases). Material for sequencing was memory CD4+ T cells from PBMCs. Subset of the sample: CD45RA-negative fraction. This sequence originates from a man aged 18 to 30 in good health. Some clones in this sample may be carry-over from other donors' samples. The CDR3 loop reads CASSLRPGTAGYTF. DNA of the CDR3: TGCGCCAGCAGCTTGAGGCCAGGGACGGCCGGCTACACCTTC.